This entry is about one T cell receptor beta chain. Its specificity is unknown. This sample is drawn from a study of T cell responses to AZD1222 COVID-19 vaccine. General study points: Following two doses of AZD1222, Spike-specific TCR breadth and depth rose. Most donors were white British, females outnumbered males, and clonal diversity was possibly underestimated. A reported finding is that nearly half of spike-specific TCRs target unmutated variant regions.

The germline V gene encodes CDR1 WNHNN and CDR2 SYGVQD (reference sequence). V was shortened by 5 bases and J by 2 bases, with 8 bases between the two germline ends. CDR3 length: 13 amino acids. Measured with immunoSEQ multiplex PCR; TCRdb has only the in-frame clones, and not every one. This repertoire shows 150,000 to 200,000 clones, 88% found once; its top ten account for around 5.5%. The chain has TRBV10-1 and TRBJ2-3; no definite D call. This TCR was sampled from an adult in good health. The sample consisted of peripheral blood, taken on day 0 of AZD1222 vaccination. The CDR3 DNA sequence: TGCGCCAGCAGTCGTTGGGCCACAGATACGCAGTATTTT. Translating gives CASSRWATDTQYF.